These 27 T cell receptor beta chains originate from one sample sequenced in a study of OX40 agonist ivuxolimab in advanced cancers. Data came from immunoSEQ multiplex PCR; TCRdb stores just in-frame clones and leaves some out. The table includes about 60,000 clones, 81% detected once. The sample was CD4+ or CD8+ T cells sorted from blood, taken in a trial of the OX40 agonist ivuxolimab. The receptor source for this set is an adult with an advanced solid tumor such as melanoma, head and neck, liver or kidney cancer.

The chain carries TRBV7-2 and TRBJ2-7; 10 bases are a match to TRBD2. The trim removed 0 bases at V and 4 bases at J, leaving 3 bases unmatched. Germline values: CDR1 SGHTA, CDR2 FQGNSA. The CDR3 totals 15 residues. The CDR3: CASSLASSGGYEQYF. In nucleotides, the CDR3 is TGTGCCAGCAGCTTAGCCTCTAGCGGGGGTTACGAGCAGTACTTC.

The rearrangement joins TRBV6-1 to TRBJ1-2; D is perhaps TRBD1 (5 bases). Trimming left V 8 bases short and J 8 bases short, with 18 bases between. The germline V gene has CDR1 MNHNS and CDR2 SASEGT. The CDR3 has 13 amino acids. This chain's CDR3 is CASAWVGDGGYTF. As DNA, the CDR3 is TGTGCCAGCGCGTGGGTGGGGGATGGGGGCTACACCTTC.

By sample fraction, this clone is medium-sized. The rearrangement links TRBV19 to TRBJ2-2, with D hard to call. V lost 7 bases and J lost 0, with 15 bases in between. CDR3 length: 16 residues. Per germline, CDR1 LNHDA and CDR2 SQIVND (reference sequence). The CDR3 sequence: CASIPKTSTNTGELFF. In DNA, the CDR3 is TGTGCCAGTATCCCCAAGACCTCCACGAACACCGGGGAGCTGTTTTTT.

This sequence joins TRBV2 and TRBJ1-2, with D possibly being TRBD1 (5 bases). Germline V CDR1 and CDR2: SNHLY, FYNNEI. Trimming pared 5 bases from V and 4 bases from J, leaving 17 bases between. The CDR3 has 15 residues. Here the CDR3 reads CASSRGDGRSYGYTF. DNA for the CDR3: TGTGCCAGCAGTCGGGGGGACGGAAGGTCCTATGGCTACACCTTC.

At least ten counts were recorded for this clone. The chain has TRBV2 and TRBJ1-2; D uncertain. Between the trimmed V and J ends, which lost 2 bases and 8 bases, there was a span of 12 bases. CDR1 is SNHLY and CDR2 is FYNNEI in the germline V gene. This CDR3 comprises 13 residues. The CDR3 DNA follows: TGTGCCAGCAGTGAACAAAAGACGAGAGGCTACACCTTC. Protein product: CASSEQKTRGYTF.

The chain employs TRBV5-1 and TRBJ1-4, with 10 bases aligning to TRBD1. Germline V gene data show CDR1 as SGHRS and CDR2 as YFSETQ. V lost 5 bases to trimming and J lost 7 bases; unmatched junction nucleotides: 5. CDR3 length equals 14 residues. This chain's CDR3 is CASRRDRGGEKLFF. The CDR3 nucleotides are TGCGCCAGCAGACGGGACAGGGGTGGTGAAAAACTGTTTTTT.

The chain carries TRBV2 and TRBJ2-3; 7 bases agree with TRBD2. Germline V gene sequence: CDR1 SNHLY, CDR2 FYNNEI. The junction had 7 bases not matched to a gene; V was cut back by 7 bases and J by 0 bases. CDR3 size: 15 residues. The chain's CDR3 is CASTRLASSTDTQYF. The CDR3 DNA sequence: TGTGCCAGCACCAGACTAGCCTCTAGCACAGATACGCAGTATTTT.

The rearrangement joins TRBV27 to TRBJ2-7; D unresolved. V shed 3 bases and J shed 0 bases, with 6 bases lying between them. The CDR3 totals 13 residues. CDR1 and CDR2 from the germline V gene are MNHEY and SMNVEV (reference sequence). This CDR3 is CASSFRSSYEQYF. CDR3 in DNA: TGTGCCAGCAGTTTCCGTAGCTCCTACGAGCAGTACTTC.

The V and J genes are TRBV10-1 and TRBJ2-5; the D gene is possibly TRBD1 (5 bases). The V and J ends lost 2 bases and 5 bases respectively, with 15 bases between them. Germline lookup yields CDR1 WNHNN and CDR2 SYGVQD (reference sequence). CDR3 length: 15 residues. CDR3 nucleotide sequence: TGCGCCAGCAGTGAGCGCGCAGGGCCTTCGGAGACCCAGTACTTC. As protein: CASSERAGPSETQYF.

The chain uses TRBV5-1 and TRBJ1-2; no clear D. The CDR3 contains 14 residues. CDR1 and CDR2 from the germline V gene are SGHRS and YFSETQ. Trimming removed 0 bases at V and 0 bases at J, with 6 bases between. This CDR3 is CASSLGSANYGYTF. The CDR3 coding sequence is TGCGCCAGCAGCTTGGGGAGCGCTAACTATGGCTACACCTTC.

This chain uses TRBV6-5 with TRBJ1-1; 7 bases line up with TRBD1. Looked up from germline, CDR1 is MNHEY and CDR2 is SVGAGI. CDR3 size: 13 residues. The V segment lost 6 bases and the J segment 7 bases; nucleotides outside the gene matches: 8. CDR3 sequence (DNA): TGTGCCAGCAGCAAAACAGGGGAGTTTGAAGCTTTCTTT. This sequence encodes CASSKTGEFEAFF.

The genes are TRBV29-1 and TRBJ1-2; D is perhaps TRBD1 (6 bases). The CDR3 is made up of 9 amino acids. Germline V gives CDR1 SQVTM, CDR2 ANQGSEA. V was clipped by 8 bases and J by 8 bases, with 9 bases between them. CDR3: CSTDRGYTF. CDR3 coding DNA: TGCAGCACTGACAGGGGCTACACCTTC.

J is TRBJ2-3 and V is TRBV7-8; D possibly uses TRBD1 or TRBD2 (6 bases each). The germline V and J ends were trimmed by 3 bases and 6 bases, with 16 bases remaining between them. From germline, CDR1 is SGHVS and CDR2 FQNEAQ. CDR3 size: 15 residues. CDR3 amino acids: CASSLSGGTYDTQYF. CDR3 coding DNA: TGTGCCAGCAGCTTGTCCGGGGGCACCTACGATACGCAGTATTTT.

The V and J genes are TRBV5-4 and TRBJ2-2, with a weak D call TRBD1 (6 bases). The CDR3 extends over 12 amino acids. Germline V CDR1 and CDR2: SGHNT, YYREEE (reference sequence). Trimming removed 3 bases from V and 6 bases from J, with 6 bases in between. For the CDR3, the DNA is TGTGCCAGCAGCTCAGGGGCCGGGGAGCTGTTTTTT. Protein product: CASSSGAGELFF.

The V gene is TRBV30, the J gene TRBJ2-3; no firm D call. V was clipped by 3 bases and J by 6 bases, with 7 bases between them. The CDR3 sequence is 11 residues long. Per the germline V gene, CDR1 is GTSNPN and CDR2 is SVGIG (reference sequence). CDR3 nucleotides: TGTGCCTGGAGCGCATCCGATACGCAGTATTTT. Translated, it gives CAWSASDTQYF.

This rearrangement joins TRBV6-1 to TRBJ1-5, with D uncertain. The CDR3 extends over 11 amino acids. Looked up from germline, CDR1 is MNHNS and CDR2 is SASEGT. V lost 1 base to trimming and J lost 10 bases, with 5 bases between them. The CDR3 DNA reads as TGTGCCAGCAGTGAAGAGGGCCCCCAGCATTTT. Its translation is CASSEEGPQHF.

This rearrangement joins TRBV7-3 to TRBJ1-6; no clear D. Trimming pared 2 bases from V and 7 bases from J, leaving 6 bases between. Germline-derived CDR1 and CDR2 are SGHTA and FQGTGA. The CDR3 contains 13 residues. CDR3 amino acids: CASSLSPNSPLHF. CDR3 DNA: TGTGCCAGCAGCTTATCCCCGAATTCACCCCTCCACTTT.

The rearrangement uses TRBV18 and TRBJ2-5; D might be TRBD2 (6 bases). Trimming removed 6 bases from V and 5 bases from J, with 13 bases in between. The CDR3 extends over 13 amino acids. The germline gives CDR1 KGHSH, CDR2 LQKENI. CDR3 region: CASSQNRGETQYF. The CDR3 DNA reads as TGTGCCAGCTCTCAAAACCGGGGGGAGACCCAGTACTTC. The full variable domain, in which reference TRBV18 and TRBJ2-5 provide the parts outside the CDR3, is NAGVMQNPRHLVRRRGQEARLRCSPMKGHSHVYWYRQLPEEGLKFMVYLQKENIIDESGMPKERFSAEFPKEGPSILRIQQVVRGDSAAYFCASSQNRGETQYFGPGTRLLVL.

The rearrangement uses TRBV11-1 and TRBJ2-3; 12 nucleotides line up with TRBD2. CDR3 size: 17 residues. Germline CDR1 and CDR2: SGHAT and FQDESV (reference sequence). V dropped 0 bases and J dropped 3; count of bases not matched to a gene: 4. The CDR3 reads CASSLAVTSGGTDTQYF. CDR3 in DNA: TGTGCCAGCAGCTTAGCTGTGACTAGCGGGGGAACAGATACGCAGTATTTT.

The rearrangement links TRBV27 to TRBJ2-7, with 15 bases identical to TRBD2. The CDR3 runs 20 residues. The ends lost 7 bases at V and 0 bases at J; junction bases unmatched: 16. The V gene's germline CDR1 is MNHEY and CDR2 SMNVEV (reference sequence). The CDR3 sequence: CASTHPAAGTSGGSSYEQYF. The CDR3 DNA is TGTGCCAGCACCCATCCGGCCGCCGGGACTAGCGGGGGGTCCTCCTACGAGCAGTACTTC.

The J gene is TRBJ2-2, the V gene TRBV4-3, with D maybe TRBD2 (5 bases). V was clipped by 4 bases and J by 6 bases, with 15 bases between them. The germline CDR1 and CDR2 sequences are LGHNA and YSLEER. The CDR3 contains 15 residues. CDR3 sequence: CASSPFRHGAGELFF. The CDR3 DNA sequence: TGCGCCAGCAGCCCCTTTAGGCACGGGGCCGGGGAGCTGTTTTTT.

V and J are TRBV4-1 and TRBJ2-3; 15 nucleotides match TRBD2. The CDR3 has 19 amino acids. The trim removed 1 base at V and 1 base at J, leaving 6 bases unmatched. CDR1 and CDR2 from the germline V gene are MGHRA and YSYEKL. Written as DNA, the CDR3 is TGCGCCAGCAGCCAAGTTGGACTAGCGGGGGGGCGAGGCACAGATACGCAGTATTTT. Its translation: CASSQVGLAGGRGTDTQYF.

The chain has TRBV5-6 and TRBJ2-1; a possible D gene is TRBD2 (5 bases). Trimming shortened V by 6 bases and J by 7 bases, and 20 bases separated the two germline ends. This CDR3 has 15 residues. Germline-derived CDR1 and CDR2 are SGHDT and YYEEEE. The CDR3 protein is CASNMVGTRGNEQFF. As DNA, the CDR3 is TGTGCCAGCAACATGGTTGGTACCCGAGGGAATGAGCAGTTCTTC.

The V gene is TRBV7-3, the J gene TRBJ2-3, with TRBD2 as a possible D gene (5 bases). Per germline, CDR1 SGHTA and CDR2 FQGTGA. V was pared by 2 bases and J by 9 bases, with 12 bases between. The CDR3 has 13 residues. As DNA, the CDR3 is TGTGCCAGCAGCTTAGGGTCGAGGGAAACGCAGTATTTT. This encodes CASSLGSRETQYF.

The chain is built from TRBV7-2 and TRBJ1-1; D call uncertain. CDR3 length equals 12 residues. Trimming cost V 0 bases and J 5 bases, with 4 bases left between them. Per germline, CDR1 SGHTA and CDR2 FQGNSA. CDR3 DNA sequence: TGTGCCAGCAGCTTAGCCGAAACTGAAGCTTTCTTT. This translates into CASSLAETEAFF.

The chain carries TRBV5-1 and TRBJ1-2; TRBD1 is a possible D gene (5 bases). V was clipped by 4 bases and J by 0 bases, with 10 bases between them. This CDR3 comprises 14 residues. The germline gives CDR1 SGHRS, CDR2 YFSETQ. In DNA form, the CDR3 reads TGCGCCAGCAGCCCGGACATAGCTAACTATGGCTACACCTTC. Residues: CASSPDIANYGYTF. The entire variable domain, with the rest obtained from reference TRBV5-1 and TRBJ1-2, is as follows: KAGVTQTPRYLIKTRGQQVTLSCSPISGHRSVSWYQQTPGQGLQFLFEYFSETQRNKGNFPGRFSGRQFSNSRSEMNVSTLELGDSALYLCASSPDIANYGYTFGSGTRLTVV.

The V and J genes are TRBV29-1 and TRBJ1-4; possibly TRBD1 for D (6 bases). The CDR3 loop spans 14 amino acids. V lost 7 bases and J 0 bases, leaving 12 bases between the germline ends. Germline-derived CDR1 and CDR2 are SQVTM and ANQGSEA. The CDR3 DNA follows: TGCAGCGGTTGGGGGGGCTCAACTAATGAAAAACTGTTTTTT. Its translation is CSGWGGSTNEKLFF.